Presented here are 7 T cell receptor beta chains from one specimen sequenced in a study of cytomegalovirus exposure and HLA in healthy donors. PCR primers comprised 60 Vbeta and 13 Jbeta primers. Produced via immunoSEQ multiplex PCR; TCRdb's table is partial and in-frame only. The repertoire holds tens of thousands of clones, 60% to 80% seen once, with 8% to 9% in the top ten. The sequenced sample was PBMCs. The receptors derive from a woman in her 30s in good health and CMV-seropositive.

The V and J genes are TRBV6-5 and TRBJ2-5; 7 bases match TRBD2. This CDR3 spans 13 amino acids. Germline lookup yields CDR1 MNHEY and CDR2 SVGAGI. The V and J ends lost 6 bases and 5 bases, in that order; junction bases with no gene match: 6. CDR3 DNA: TGTGCCAGCAGGGTCGACGGGGGGGAGACCCAGTACTTC. This codes for CASRVDGGETQYF.

This sequence joins TRBV7-9 and TRBJ1-1; weak D call: TRBD1 (6 bases). With 1 base removed from V and 7 bases from J, the gap between germline ends came to 10 bases. There are 13 residues in the CDR3. CDR1 SEHNR and CDR2 FQNEAQ come from the germline V gene (reference sequence). The CDR3: CASSLVGGVEAFF. CDR3 nucleotide sequence: TGTGCCAGCAGCTTAGTTGGGGGCGTTGAAGCTTTCTTT.

The chain recombines TRBV6-1 with TRBJ1-1, with 9 positions matching TRBD1. Germline V gives CDR1 MNHNS, CDR2 SASEGT. V gave up 3 bases and J gave up 7 bases; unmatched junction bases: 15. The CDR3 loop spans 17 amino acids. The CDR3 here is CASSDYPLGTGRIEAFF. The CDR3, as DNA: TGTGCCAGCAGTGACTATCCCCTGGGGACAGGGAGGATTGAAGCTTTCTTT.

This clone has just a few counts. The chain links TRBV30 to TRBJ1-6, with TRBD1 matching over 10 bases. Germline V lookup: CDR1 GTSNPN, CDR2 SVGIG (reference sequence). V shed 4 bases, J shed 0 bases, and the junction held 6 bases outside the gene matches. The CDR3 spans 17 residues. This CDR3 reads CAWKGQGIISYNSPLHF. CDR3 nucleotides: TGTGCCTGGAAGGGACAGGGGATAATCTCCTATAATTCACCCCTCCACTTT. Full variable domain (rest looked up from reference TRBV30 and TRBJ1-6): SQTIHQWPATLVQPVGSPLSLECTVEGTSNPNLYWYRQAAGRGLQLLFYSVGIGQISSEVPQNLSASRPQDRQFILSSKKLLLSDSGFYLCAWKGQGIISYNSPLHFGNGTRLTVT.

The rearrangement uses TRBV6-1 and TRBJ1-6; D ambiguous. The V end was cut by 3 bases, the J end by 3 bases, with 6 bases between. Per germline, CDR1 MNHNS and CDR2 SASEGT. This CDR3 comprises 14 residues. The CDR3 region is CASSDTYYNSPLHF. CDR3 DNA sequence: TGTGCCAGCAGTGATACATACTATAATTCACCCCTCCACTTT.

J is TRBJ1-5 and V is TRBV25-1; unclear D gene. Trimming removed 6 bases from V and 8 bases from J, with 17 bases in between. Germline V gene lookup returns CDR1 MGHDK and CDR2 SYGVNS. The CDR3 contains 14 residues. The CDR3 region has the DNA TGTGCCAGCAGGGGATCCACACCGCGGGAGCCCCAGCATTTT. Its translation: CASRGSTPREPQHF. Together with reference TRBV25-1 and TRBJ1-5, the CDR3 gives the full variable domain: EADIYQTPRYLVIGTGKKITLECSQTMGHDKMYWYQQDPGMELHLIHYSYGVNSTEKGDLSSESTVSRIRTEHFPLTLESARPSHTSQYLCASRGSTPREPQHFGDGTRLSIL.

The chain couples TRBV5-1 to TRBJ1-2; D remains unclear. The V gene's germline CDR1 is SGHRS and CDR2 YFSETQ. V lost 0 bases to trimming and J lost 2 bases, with 8 bases between them. This CDR3 region has 14 residues. The CDR3 reads CASSLEAGNYGYTF. In nucleotides, the CDR3 is TGCGCCAGCAGCTTGGAGGCAGGAAACTATGGCTACACCTTC. Full variable domain (rest looked up from reference TRBV5-1 and TRBJ1-2): KAGVTQTPRYLIKTRGQQVTLSCSPISGHRSVSWYQQTPGQGLQFLFEYFSETQRNKGNFPGRFSGRQFSNSRSEMNVSTLELGDSALYLCASSLEAGNYGYTFGSGTRLTVV.